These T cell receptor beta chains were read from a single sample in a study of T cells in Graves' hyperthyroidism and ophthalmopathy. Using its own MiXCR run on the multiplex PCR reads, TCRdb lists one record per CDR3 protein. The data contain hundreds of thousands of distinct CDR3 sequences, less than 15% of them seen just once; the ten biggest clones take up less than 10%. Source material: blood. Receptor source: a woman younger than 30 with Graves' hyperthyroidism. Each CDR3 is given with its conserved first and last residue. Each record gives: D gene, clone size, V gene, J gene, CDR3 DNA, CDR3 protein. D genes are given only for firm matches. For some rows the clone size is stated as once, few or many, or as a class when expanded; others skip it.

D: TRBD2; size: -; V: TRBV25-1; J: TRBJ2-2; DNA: TGTGCCAGCAGTGGGCGGGGGGGCGTGACCGGGGAGCTGTTTTTT; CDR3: CASSGRGGVTGELFF
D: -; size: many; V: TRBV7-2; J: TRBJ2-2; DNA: TGTGCCAGCAGCTTACTCCCCAGTAAACTTCCCACCGGGGAGCTGTTTTTT; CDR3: CASSLLPSKLPTGELFF
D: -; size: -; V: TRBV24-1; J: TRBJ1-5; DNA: TGTGCCACCGCCGGACGGTCTGGCAATCAGCCCCAGCATTTT; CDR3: CATAGRSGNQPQHF
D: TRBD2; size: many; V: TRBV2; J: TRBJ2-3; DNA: TGTGCCAGCAGACTTAGCGGGGGAACCTCCTTCACAGATACGCAGTATTTT; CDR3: CASRLSGGTSFTDTQYF
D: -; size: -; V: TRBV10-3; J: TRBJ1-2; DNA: TGTGCCATCAGTGCGGATTCTAACTATGGCTACACCTTC; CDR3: CAISADSNYGYTF
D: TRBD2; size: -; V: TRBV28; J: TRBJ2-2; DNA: TGTGCCAGCAGTTCCCAGTCACAGCGTAGCGGGAGTAGAAGCACCGGGGAGCTGTTTTTT; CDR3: CASSSQSQRSGSRSTGELFF
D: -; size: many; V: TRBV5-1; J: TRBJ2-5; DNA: TGCGCCAGCAGCTTGGGGCCTACCGACGGGGAGACCCAGTACTTC; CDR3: CASSLGPTDGETQYF
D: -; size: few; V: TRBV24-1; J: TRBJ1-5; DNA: TGTGCCACCTCTACAGGGAATTGGAATCAGCCCCAGCATTTT; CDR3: CATSTGNWNQPQHF
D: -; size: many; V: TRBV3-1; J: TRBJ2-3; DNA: TGTGCCAGCAGCCAAGATTACGGAGCAGGCACAGATACGCAGTATTTT; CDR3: CASSQDYGAGTDTQYF
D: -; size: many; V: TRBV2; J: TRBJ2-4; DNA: TGTGCCAGCAGTGAAGCGGGGGAGGTTTGGGGTGCCAAAAACATTCAGTACTTC; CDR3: CASSEAGEVWGAKNIQYF
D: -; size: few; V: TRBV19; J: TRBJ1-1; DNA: TGTGCCAGTAGTAACCGGGAAAAAGGCGCTGAAGCTTTCTTT; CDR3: CASSNREKGAEAFF
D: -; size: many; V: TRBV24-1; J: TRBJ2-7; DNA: TGTGCCACCAGTGATTTTGGGCCGCCCTACGAGCAGTACTTC; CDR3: CATSDFGPPYEQYF
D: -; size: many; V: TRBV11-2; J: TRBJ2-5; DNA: TGTGCCAGCACAAACTTGGCCGGTCAAGAGACCCAGTACTTC; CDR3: CASTNLAGQETQYF
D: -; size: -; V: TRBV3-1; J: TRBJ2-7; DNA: TGTGCCAGCAGCCAACCCGGCAGTCTCAACTCCTACGAGCAGTACTTC; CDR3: CASSQPGSLNSYEQYF
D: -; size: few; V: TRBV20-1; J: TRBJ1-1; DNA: TGCAGTGCGCGTCCCGGGCCCCTGAACACTGAAGCTTTCTTT; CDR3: CSARPGPLNTEAFF
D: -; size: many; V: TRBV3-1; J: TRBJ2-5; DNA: TGTGCCAGCAGCCAGCCGGGACGGCAAGAGACCCAGTACTTC; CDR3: CASSQPGRQETQYF
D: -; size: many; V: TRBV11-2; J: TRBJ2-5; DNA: TGTGCCAGCAGCTTGAGGGACGAGACCCAGTACTTC; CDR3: CASSLRDETQYF
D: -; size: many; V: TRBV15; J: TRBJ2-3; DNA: TGTGCCACCAGCAGCGGGAGAGGGGCAGATACGCAGTATTTT; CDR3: CATSSGRGADTQYF
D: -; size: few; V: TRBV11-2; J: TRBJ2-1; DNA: TGTGCCAGCAGCTCAGTAATTGGGCGGGGACGATACAATGAGCAGTTCTTC; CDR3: CASSSVIGRGRYNEQFF
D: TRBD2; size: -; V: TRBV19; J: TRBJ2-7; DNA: TGTGCCAGTAGTATGGGACTGGCGGGAGTGTACGAGCAGTACTTC; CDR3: CASSMGLAGVYEQYF
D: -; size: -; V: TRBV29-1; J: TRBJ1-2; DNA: TGCAGCGTTGAAGGCGATAACTATGGCTACACCTTC; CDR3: CSVEGDNYGYTF
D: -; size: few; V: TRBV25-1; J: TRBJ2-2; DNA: TGTGCCAGCAGTGAACGGTGGGACACCGGGGAGCTGTTTTTT; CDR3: CASSERWDTGELFF
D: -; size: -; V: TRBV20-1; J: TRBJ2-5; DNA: TGCAGTACTCGGGGCCTAGAGACCCAGTACTTC; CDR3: CSTRGLETQYF
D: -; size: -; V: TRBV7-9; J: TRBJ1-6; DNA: TGTGCCAGCAGCAGATACAGCTCCCCGGGTGATTCACCCCTCCACTTT; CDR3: CASSRYSSPGDSPLHF
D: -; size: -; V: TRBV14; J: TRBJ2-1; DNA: TGTGCCAGCAGCCCCCAGAAGCGGGCCTTCTCCTACAATGAGCAGTTCTTC; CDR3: CASSPQKRAFSYNEQFF
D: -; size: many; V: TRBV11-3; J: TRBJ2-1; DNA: TGTGCCAGCAGCCCGGGATCTCTAAGATCGGACAATGAGCAGTTCTTC; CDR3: CASSPGSLRSDNEQFF
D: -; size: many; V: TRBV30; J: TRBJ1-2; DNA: TGTGCCTGGACTGACCGCTATGGCTACACCTTC; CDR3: CAWTDRYGYTF
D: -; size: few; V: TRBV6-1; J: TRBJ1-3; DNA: TGTGCCAGCAGTTTGGCCCCTGAAAGAAACACCATATATTTT; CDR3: CASSLAPERNTIYF
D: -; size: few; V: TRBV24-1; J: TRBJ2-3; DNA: TGTGCCACCAGTGGTTTTACAGCCACAGATACGCAGTATTTT; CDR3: CATSGFTATDTQYF
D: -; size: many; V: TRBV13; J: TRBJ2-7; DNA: TGTGCCAGCAGCTTCCCAGGGACCGGCCTTTCGGAGCAGTACTTC; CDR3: CASSFPGTGLSEQYF
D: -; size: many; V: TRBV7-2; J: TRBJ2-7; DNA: TGTGCCAGCAGCTTATCGATCTACGAGCAGTACTTC; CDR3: CASSLSIYEQYF
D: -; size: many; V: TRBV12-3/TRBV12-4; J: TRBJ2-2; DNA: TGTGCCAGCAGTTTACACGGGGACACCGGGGAGCTGTTTTTT; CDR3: CASSLHGDTGELFF
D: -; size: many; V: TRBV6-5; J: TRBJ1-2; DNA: TGTGCCAGCAGTTACGGGGGGACGAGAGGCTACACCTTC; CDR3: CASSYGGTRGYTF
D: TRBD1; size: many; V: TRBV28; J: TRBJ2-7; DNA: TGTGCCAGCAGTTCGTCCGGGACAGCCTTTCGATACGAGCAGTACTTC; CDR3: CASSSSGTAFRYEQYF
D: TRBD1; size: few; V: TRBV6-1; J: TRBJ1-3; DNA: TGTGCCAGCAGCCAAGACAGGGTGAGCTCTGGAAACACCATATATTTT; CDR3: CASSQDRVSSGNTIYF
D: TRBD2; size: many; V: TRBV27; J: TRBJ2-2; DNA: TGTGCCAGCAGTTTGGGACTAGCGGGAAAGAACACCGGGGAGCTGTTTTTT; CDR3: CASSLGLAGKNTGELFF
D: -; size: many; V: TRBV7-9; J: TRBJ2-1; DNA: TGTGCCAGCAGCTCCTGGCAAAGGGGCAATGAGCAGTTCTTC; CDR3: CASSSWQRGNEQFF
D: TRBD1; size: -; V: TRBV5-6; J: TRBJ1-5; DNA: TGTGCCAGCAGCCGAATCCGGGACAGAAGATTTAGCAATCAGCCCCAGCATTTT; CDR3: CASSRIRDRRFSNQPQHF
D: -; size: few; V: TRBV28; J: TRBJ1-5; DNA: TGTGCCAGCAGTTTATTAGGACCCGGACCTCAGCCCCAGCATTTT; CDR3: CASSLLGPGPQPQHF
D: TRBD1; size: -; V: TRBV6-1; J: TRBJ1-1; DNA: TGTGCCAGCCCTCCCAGACAGGGGAGTGAAGCTTTCTTT; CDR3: CASPPRQGSEAFF